These 6 T cell receptor beta chains share one sample of origin, sequenced in a study of cytomegalovirus exposure and HLA in healthy donors. PCR was performed using 60 Vbeta and 13 Jbeta primers. The table came from immunoSEQ multiplex PCR; TCRdb's copy has only in-frame clones and leaves some out. The profile shows fewer than 200,000 clones, about 77% of them singletons. Sequences were obtained from PBMCs. Every receptor here comes from a man aged 25 to 40 in good health and CMV-seronegative.

V gene TRBV5-1 combines with J gene TRBJ2-7, with D possibly being TRBD1 (5 bases). The germline gives CDR1 SGHRS, CDR2 YFSETQ. This CDR3 region has 15 residues. V lost 0 bases and J 1 base, leaving 11 bases between the germline ends. CDR3 loop: CASSLGPGLSYEQYF. CDR3 DNA sequence: TGCGCCAGCAGCTTGGGACCAGGGCTTTCCTACGAGCAGTACTTC.

This clone showed up just a few times. This chain connects TRBV6-5 to TRBJ2-7; TRBD2 is a possible D gene (5 bases). The CDR3 totals 12 residues. Between the trimmed V and J ends, which lost 7 bases and 0 bases, there was a span of 7 bases. The germline V gene encodes CDR1 MNHEY and CDR2 SVGAGI. CDR3 in amino acids: CASKAGSYEQYF. Written as DNA, the CDR3 is TGTGCCAGCAAGGCGGGCTCCTACGAGCAGTACTTC.

This clone came up a few times. The chain is built from TRBV28 and TRBJ1-1; D call uncertain. The CDR3 covers 13 residues. Germline CDR1 is MDHEN and CDR2 is SYDVKM. V lost 1 base and J lost 9, with 12 bases in between. The CDR3 reads CASSLYPLYKAFF. CDR3 sequence (DNA): TGTGCCAGCAGTTTATACCCCCTTTACAAAGCTTTCTTT.

This chain uses TRBV11-2 with TRBJ1-4; 8 bases agree with TRBD1. The trim removed 0 bases at V and 10 bases at J, leaving 10 bases unmatched. Germline CDR1 SGHAT, CDR2 FQNNGV. The CDR3 sequence is 16 residues long. Written as DNA, the CDR3 is TGTGCCAGCAGCTTAGATATCCAGGGGGCAGTTGGAAAACTGTTTTTT. It yields the protein CASSLDIQGAVGKLFF.

V and J are TRBV5-1 and TRBJ2-7; D remains unclear. The CDR3 runs 14 residues. Germline loops: CDR1 SGHRS, CDR2 YFSETQ. Trimming took off 4 bases at V and 4 bases at J, with 15 bases between the two ends. CDR3 residues: CASSLSPVDYEQYF. In nucleotides, the CDR3 is TGCGCCAGCAGCCTATCTCCGGTCGATTACGAGCAGTACTTC.

The CDR3, as DNA: TGTGCCTGGAGTAAGTTACTAGCGGCCAGCACAGATACGCAGTATTTT. Protein: CAWSKLLAASTDTQYF. This chain joins TRBV30 and TRBJ2-3; 8 bases agree with TRBD2. V shed 2 bases, J shed 0 bases, and the junction held 7 bases outside the gene matches. Germline V gene data show CDR1 as GTSNPN and CDR2 as SVGIG (reference sequence). The CDR3 is 16 amino acids.